Listed here are 2 T cell receptor beta chains from one sample, sequenced in a study of cytomegalovirus exposure and HLA in healthy donors. PCR was performed using 60 Vbeta and 13 Jbeta primers. Assay: immunoSEQ multiplex PCR; the TCRdb copy retains only in-frame clones and omits some. The sample consists of under 150,000 clones, about 73% of them appearing once. The specimen was PBMCs. The receptors come from a woman younger than 45 in good health and CMV-seropositive.

V gene TRBV7-3 combines with J gene TRBJ2-1; tentative D call: TRBD2 (5 bases). V dropped 5 bases and J dropped 3 bases, with 8 bases sitting between them. Germline V gives CDR1 SGHTA, CDR2 FQGTGA. The CDR3 extends over 13 amino acids. The CDR3 loop is CASSPLGYNEQFF. CDR3 DNA sequence: TGTGCCAGCAGCCCACTAGGCTACAATGAGCAGTTCTTC.

J is TRBJ2-1 and V is TRBV29-1; 10 nucleotides align to TRBD1. The CDR3 loop spans 15 amino acids. Per the germline V gene, CDR1 is SQVTM and CDR2 is ANQGSEA. V was pared by 2 bases and J by 4 bases, with 5 bases of the junction left unmatched. The DNA for the CDR3 is TGCAGCGTTGAACTCTTGGACAGGGGGTACAATGAGCAGTTCTTC. Translated: CSVELLDRGYNEQFF.